What follows describes a single TCR beta chain. Sequenced by immunoSEQ multiplex PCR; TCRdb stores in-frame clones only, minus some. Altogether more than 4,000 clones are present, approximately 80% being singletons, with the ten largest covering roughly 12%. The entry originates in a study of immune cell composition in non-small cell lung cancer. Genomic DNA came from frozen unsorted single-cell suspensions. Input material: lung tumor tissue. This TCR derives from a human donor with non-small cell lung cancer.

The CDR3 loop is CASSEIYYYGYTF. CDR3 nucleotide sequence: TGTGCCAGCAGTGAAATCTATTACTATGGCTACACCTTC. The V call is TRBV6-1, the J call TRBJ1-2; D gene uncertain. V shed 2 bases and J shed 3 bases, with 7 bases lying between them. The CDR3 extends over 13 amino acids. The germline CDR1 and CDR2 sequences are MNHNS and SASEGT.